Only a few counts were recorded for the clone carrying this T cell receptor (beta chain). Its target is unknown. Via MiXCR, TCRdb re-called the 5' RACE reads, giving one row per CDR3 protein. The repertoire holds 750,000 to 950,000 distinct CDR3 sequences, with roughly an eighth as singletons. These data come from a study of identical twins. This CDR3 has 18 amino acids. The germline gives CDR1 SGHAT, CDR2 FQDESV (reference sequence). V shed 4 bases, J shed 2 bases, and the junction held 13 bases outside the gene matches. Study-wide findings and caveats: Insertions ran lower in abundant cord blood beta clonotypes, though not in memory repertoires.

Every donor was a healthy Caucasian. The sample also formed part of further work on yellow fever vaccine responses in identical twins.

J is TRBJ2-1 and V is TRBV11-1; 8 positions agree with TRBD2. Sequencing used PBMCs. The receptor was isolated from a woman aged 18-30 years in good health. The CDR3 loop is CASSSITSGGDPYNEQFF. The CDR3 DNA reads TGTGCCAGCAGCTCGATAACTAGCGGAGGGGACCCCTACAATGAGCAGTTCTTC.